Sequencing of this T cell receptor beta chain was carried out in a study of PD-L1 blockade in urothelial cancer. Looking at the study overall: Of approximately 29 patients, twenty-five were males with bladder-origin urothelial cancer.

V was clipped by 3 bases and J by 1 base; unmatched bases: 5. Germline assignment: CDR1 SGHKS and CDR2 YYEKEE (reference sequence). This CDR3 is built from 16 residues. Documented time point: peripheral blood 6 weeks after treatment start. The data were produced by immunoSEQ multiplex PCR, yet TCRdb's version contains in-frame clones alone and is incomplete. The data contain 42,000 or so clones, about four fifths of them singletons. The receptor comes from a man aged 55 to 70 with urothelial cancer. The chain recombines TRBV5-5 with TRBJ2-2; 8 bases are shared with TRBD2. The sequencing here drew on PBMCs, taken around atezolizumab (anti-PD-L1) treatment. CDR3 DNA: TGTGCCAGCAGCTCGGTAGCGGGGTTGAACACCGGGGAGCTGTTTTTT. Protein product: CASSSVAGLNTGELFF. The full variable domain, with the rest looked up from reference TRBV5-5 and TRBJ2-2, is DAGVTQSPTHLIKTRGQQVTLRCSPISGHKSVSWYQQVLGQGPQFIFQYYEKEERGRGNFPDRFSARQFPNYSSELNVNALLLGDSALYLCASSSVAGLNTGELFFGEGSRLTVL.